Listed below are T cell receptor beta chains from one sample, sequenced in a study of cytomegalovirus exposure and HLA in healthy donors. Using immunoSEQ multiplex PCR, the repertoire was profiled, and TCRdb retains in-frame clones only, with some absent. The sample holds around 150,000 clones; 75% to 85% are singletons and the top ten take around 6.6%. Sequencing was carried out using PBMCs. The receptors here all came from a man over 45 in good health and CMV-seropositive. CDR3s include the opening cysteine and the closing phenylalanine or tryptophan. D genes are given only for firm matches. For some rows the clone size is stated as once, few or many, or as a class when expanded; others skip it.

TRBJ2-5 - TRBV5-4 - CASSFPSSETQYF TGTGCCAGCAGCTTTCCTAGCTCAGAGACCCAGTACTTC
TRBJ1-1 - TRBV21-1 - CASSRWIGTVRRTEAFF TGTGCCAGCAGCAGGTGGATCGGGACAGTTAGGAGAACTGAAGCTTTCTTT
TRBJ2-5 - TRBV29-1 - CSVVQGGETQYF TGCAGCGTTGTACAGGGCGGGGAGACCCAGTACTTC
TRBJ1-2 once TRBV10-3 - CAISESGREDYGYTF TGTGCCATCAGTGAGTCGGGCCGCGAAGATTATGGCTACACCTTC
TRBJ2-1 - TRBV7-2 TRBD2 CASSSAPVVRGRQFF TGTGCCAGCAGCTCGGCCCCAGTAGTGCGGGGGAGGCAGTTCTTC
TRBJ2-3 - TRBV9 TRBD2 CASSVRTSGSTDTQYF TGTGCCAGCAGCGTACGGACTAGCGGTAGCACAGATACGCAGTATTTT
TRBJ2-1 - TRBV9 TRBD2 CASSVGGSGGSYNEQFF TGTGCCAGCAGCGTAGGGGGTAGCGGGGGCTCCTACAATGAGCAGTTCTTC
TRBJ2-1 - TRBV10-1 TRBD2 CASSGLATGGNEQFF TGCGCCAGCAGTGGACTAGCAACGGGGGGCAATGAGCAGTTCTTC
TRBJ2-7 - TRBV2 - CASRGLGRPYEQYF TGTGCCAGCAGGGGCTTGGGCCGACCCTACGAGCAGTACTTC
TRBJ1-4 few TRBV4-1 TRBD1 CASSARDRADEKLFF TGCGCCAGCAGCGCCCGGGACAGGGCCGACGAAAAACTGTTTTTT
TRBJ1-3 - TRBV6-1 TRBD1 CASGTGSSGNTIYF TGTGCCTCCGGGACAGGGTCCTCTGGAAACACCATATATTTT
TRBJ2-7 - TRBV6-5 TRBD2 CASNPGPAGGPEQYF TGTGCCAGCAACCCAGGTCCAGCGGGGGGGCCCGAGCAGTACTTC
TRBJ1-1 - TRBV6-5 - CASSSPGGGTEAFF TGTGCCAGCAGTTCCCCCGGGGGGGGCACTGAAGCTTTCTTT
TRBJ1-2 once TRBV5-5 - CASSLAQGGGYGYTF TGTGCCAGCAGCTTGGCTCAGGGAGGAGGCTATGGCTACACCTTC
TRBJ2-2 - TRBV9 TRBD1 CASSGQGALSTGELFF TGTGCCAGCAGCGGTCAGGGGGCGTTGAGCACCGGGGAGCTGTTTTTT
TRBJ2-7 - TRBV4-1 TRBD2 CASSQGASGGNEQYF TGCGCCAGCAGCCAAGGGGCTAGCGGCGGCAACGAGCAGTACTTC
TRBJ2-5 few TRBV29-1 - CSVEWDMGETQYF TGCAGCGTTGAATGGGACATGGGAGAGACCCAGTACTTC